This T cell receptor beta chain was recorded in a study of cytomegalovirus exposure and HLA in healthy donors. This clone occurred once. The repertoire was sequenced with immunoSEQ multiplex PCR; TCRdb's copy has only in-frame clones and lacks some. The table includes some 72,000 clones, 90% to 97% detected once. V was pared by 5 bases and J by 1 base, with 10 bases of the junction left unmatched. This CDR3 comprises 18 residues. Germline CDR1 and CDR2: LNHDA and SQIVND (reference sequence). V usage is TRBV19 and J usage is TRBJ2-2; TRBD2 matches at 10 bases. This receptor was obtained from a man aged 18-30 years in good health and CMV-seropositive. Sequencing was carried out using PBMCs. The CDR3 region is CASSSGLAGEGNTGELFF. The CDR3 DNA reads as TGTGCCAGTAGTTCGGGGCTAGCGGGAGAGGGGAACACCGGGGAGCTGTTTTTT.